Listed below are T cell receptor beta chains from one sample, sequenced in a study of cytomegalovirus exposure and HLA in healthy donors. Generated by immunoSEQ multiplex PCR, the TCRdb table keeps only in-frame clones and is missing some. The data hold approximately 100,000 clones, with approximately 82% observed a single time. The sample comprised PBMCs. The origin of the receptors is a man aged 35 to 55 in good health and CMV-seronegative. Both conserved end residues are part of each CDR3. D genes are given only for firm matches. Expanded clones are given a class, and other clones once, few, many or no size at all.

>TRBV5-5|14|.|.|TRBJ1-3
TGTGCCATGGGCGGGGGCCCGGGCGGAAACACCATATATTTT
CAMGGGPGGNTIYF
>TRBV9|15|.|.|TRBJ1-1
TGTGCCAGCAGCTCCCGACCGGGACAAGGGGCTGAAGCTTTCTTT
CASSSRPGQGAEAFF
>TRBV13|14|.|.|TRBJ1-2
TGTGCCAGCAGCTTAAAACGTAGTAACTATGGCTACACCTTC
CASSLKRSNYGYTF
>TRBV7-2|14|.|.|TRBJ2-2
TGTGCCAGCAGCTTAAACTGGAACACCGGGGAGCTGTTTTTT
CASSLNWNTGELFF
>TRBV10-1|16|.|TRBD2|TRBJ2-1
TGCGCCAGCAGTGGCGGACTAGCGGAGACCTACAATGAGCAGTTCTTC
CASSGGLAETYNEQFF
>TRBV9|15|.|TRBD1|TRBJ2-7
TGTGCCAGCAGCGAGCGACCGGGACAGGTTTACGAGCAGTACTTC
CASSERPGQVYEQYF
>TRBV9|15|.|TRBD1|TRBJ2-5
TGTGCCAGCAGCGGGGGGACAGGGGGGCGGGAGACCCAGTACTTC
CASSGGTGGRETQYF
>TRBV7-7|11|once|.|TRBJ2-2
TGTGCCAGCCACTCGGGCGGGGAGCTGTTTTTT
CASHSGGELFF
>TRBV6-1|13|.|.|TRBJ1-1
TGTGCCAGCAGTGAGGCAGGGGCCACTGAAGCTTTCTTT
CASSEAGATEAFF
>TRBV11-2|16|.|TRBD1|TRBJ1-6
TGTGCCAGCAGCACCTCCCGGGACAGGGACGGTCCACCCCTCCACTTT
CASSTSRDRDGPPLHF
>TRBV12-5|14|.|.|TRBJ2-3
TGTGCTAGTGGTTTGGGCGGAAGCACAGATACGCAGTATTTT
CASGLGGSTDTQYF
>TRBV7-2|16|.|.|TRBJ1-1
TGTGCCAGCAGACCTCAGACAGGAGAGCTGAACACTGAAGCTTTCTTT
CASRPQTGELNTEAFF
>TRBV6-6|16|.|TRBD1|TRBJ2-3
TGTGCCAGCAGTTACTCCGGGACAGAAACTACAGATACGCAGTATTTT
CASSYSGTETTDTQYF
>TRBV9|19|.|TRBD1|TRBJ2-5
TGTGCCAGCAGCGCTTCCGGGACAGGGGGCGCGTTTGGTCAAGAGACCCAGTACTTC
CASSASGTGGAFGQETQYF
>TRBV7-2|12|.|.|TRBJ2-3
TGTGCCAGCAGCTTCACAGGAGATACGCAGTATTTT
CASSFTGDTQYF
>TRBV27|15|.|.|TRBJ2-7
TGTGCCAGCAGCCCCAGGGGGGCTACTAGTAACGAGCAGTACTTC
CASSPRGATSNEQYF
>TRBV7-8|16|few|TRBD1|TRBJ2-7
TGTGCCAGCAGCCCGAGGCCCGGGACAGGGATCTACGAGCAGTACTTC
CASSPRPGTGIYEQYF
>TRBV6-6|16|.|.|TRBJ1-6
TGTGCCAGCAGTTACTCGGTCAGCTCCTATAATTCACCCCTCCACTTT
CASSYSVSSYNSPLHF
>TRBV5-1|17|.|.|TRBJ1-2
TGCGCCAGCAGCCCCCGACAGGACCCTGGGGCTAAGTATGGCTACACCTTC
CASSPRQDPGAKYGYTF
>TRBV5-1|15|.|.|TRBJ2-1
TGCGCCAGCAGCTTGGCCTCATCCGGCGGGGGCGAGCAGTTCTTC
CASSLASSGGGEQFF
>TRBV9|14|.|.|TRBJ1-3
TGTGCCAGCAGCGCCGCCGGCAGGTCTGACACCATATATTTT
CASSAAGRSDTIYF
>TRBV10-1|17|.|.|TRBJ1-5
TGCGCCACCATGGGTTTGGGAGGGCGGTCGGGCAATCAGCCCCAGCATTTT
CATMGLGGRSGNQPQHF
>TRBV6-1|16|.|TRBD2|TRBJ2-2
TGTGCCAGCACTAAAGCTGGACTAGCGGGGGTCGGGGAGCTGTTTTTT
CASTKAGLAGVGELFF
>TRBV5-1|13|.|.|TRBJ2-3
TGCGCCAGCAGTGGAGAAAGCACAGATACGCAGTATTTT
CASSGESTDTQYF
>TRBV5-6|15|.|TRBD2|TRBJ2-7
TGTGCCAGCAGCTTGTGGGGACTAGCTTCGTACGAGCAGTACTTC
CASSLWGLASYEQYF
>TRBV19|14|.|.|TRBJ2-1
TGTGCCAGTAGTCCCAAGCGAACTAGCTATGAGCAGTTCTTC
CASSPKRTSYEQFF
>TRBV6-1|13|.|.|TRBJ1-1
TGTGCCAGCAGTTTCAGTGTGAACACTGAAGCTTTCTTT
CASSFSVNTEAFF
>TRBV5-4|16|.|TRBD2|TRBJ2-3
TGTGCCAGCAGCTTGGACAGCGGGGTTGCTCGAGATACGCAGTATTTT
CASSLDSGVARDTQYF
>TRBV6-1|14|.|TRBD1|TRBJ1-5
TGTGCCAGCAGGGGGACAGGGGATTGGCAGCCCCAGCATTTT
CASRGTGDWQPQHF
>TRBV19|14|.|.|TRBJ1-5
TGTGCCAGTACCACCAGGGGATCCAATCAGCCCCAGCATTTT
CASTTRGSNQPQHF
>TRBV5-1|12|.|.|TRBJ1-1
TGCGCCAGCAGCCCAAAGAACACTGAAGCTTTCTTT
CASSPKNTEAFF
>TRBV4-1|18|.|.|TRBJ2-5
TGCGCCAGCAGCCAAGAGGGGGGAGGGGGGGGATCTCAAGAGACCCAGTACTTC
CASSQEGGGGGSQETQYF
>TRBV5-6|16|.|.|TRBJ1-2
TGTGCCAGCAGCTTGGAGGGTCGGGGTTGGGTATCGGGCTACACCTTC
CASSLEGRGWVSGYTF
>TRBV6-5|14|.|.|TRBJ2-7
TGTGCCAGCAGTTACTCGGACGGGACCTACGAGCAGTACTTC
CASSYSDGTYEQYF
>TRBV11-2|14|.|.|TRBJ2-7
TGTGCCAGCAGCAGTCTAACAGGGACCTACGAGCAGTACTTC
CASSSLTGTYEQYF
>TRBV11-2|16|.|TRBD1|TRBJ2-5
TGTGCCAGCAGCTTTCGAGCAGGGGGCCCGCAAGAGACCCAGTACTTC
CASSFRAGGPQETQYF
>TRBV28|15|.|.|TRBJ1-4
TGTGCCAGCAGCCAGTACAGAGTTCCTAATGAAAAACTGTTTTTT
CASSQYRVPNEKLFF
>TRBV6-1|13|few|.|TRBJ2-7
TGTGCCAGCAGTGAGGGGCTCCCGTACGAGCAGTACTTC
CASSEGLPYEQYF
>TRBV25-1|14|.|TRBD2|TRBJ2-7
TGTGCCAGCAGTGCCTCGGGGGGGACCTACGAGCAGTACTTC
CASSASGGTYEQYF
>TRBV6-5|16|few|.|TRBJ1-6
TGTGCCAGCAGTTACTCCCTACAGCCCTCAAATTCACCCCTCCACTTT
CASSYSLQPSNSPLHF
>TRBV7-2|15|few|TRBD2|TRBJ2-2
TGTGCCAGCATTTGGGGCGGGGGTAACACCGGGGAGCTGTTTTTT
CASIWGGGNTGELFF
>TRBV5-1|17|.|TRBD2|TRBJ2-5
TGCGCCAGCACCTCGGGACTAGCGGGGAATGGACAAGAGACCCAGTACTTC
CASTSGLAGNGQETQYF
>TRBV15|17|few|TRBD1|TRBJ2-1
TGTGCCACCAGCAGGGAGGAGACAGGGGCCTTGTACAATGAGCAGTTCTTC
CATSREETGALYNEQFF
>TRBV18|15|.|TRBD2|TRBJ2-2
TGTGCCAGCTCACCATTACAGCGGGGCACCGGGGAGCTGTTTTTT
CASSPLQRGTGELFF
>TRBV19|15|.|TRBD2|TRBJ2-7
TGTGCCAGTAGCATCGGGACTAGCGGTTCCTACGAGCAGTACTTC
CASSIGTSGSYEQYF
>TRBV7-2|13|.|TRBD1|TRBJ2-7
TGTGCCAGCAGCCGCGGACAGGGCTACGAGCAGTACTTC
CASSRGQGYEQYF
>TRBV5-6|15|.|TRBD1|TRBJ1-5
TGTGCCAGCAGCTTTCTCAGGGGGAGCAATCAGCCCCAGCATTTT
CASSFLRGSNQPQHF
>TRBV6-5|16|.|.|TRBJ2-5
TGTGCCAGCAGTTCAACCGGGGGAGCAGATAAAGAGACCCAGTACTTC
CASSSTGGADKETQYF
>TRBV27|15|.|.|TRBJ1-1
TGTGCCAGCATGATTCGGGCGGGCCCGGGGACTGAAGCTTTCTTT
CASMIRAGPGTEAFF
>TRBV5-3|14|.|TRBD1|TRBJ1-5
TGTGCCAGAAGTTCTAGGGACAGGGATCAGCCCCAGCATTTT
CARSSRDRDQPQHF